This TCR beta chain was identified in a study of blood T cells in healthy people across ages. Caucasian, healthy and from Russia, the donors were aged between 6 and 90. V was pared by 1 base and J by 8 bases, with 4 bases of the junction left unmatched. The length of the CDR3 is 13 residues. This clonotype was counted a few times. A sample-barcoded 5' primer and a J-beta primer mix were used in a second PCR of about 7 to 11 cycles. Every cDNA was tagged by a template-switch adaptor with 12 random nucleotides. Each CDR3 protein is one row after TCRdb ran MiXCR on the 5' RACE reads. Of hundreds of thousands of distinct CDR3 sequences listed, about three fifths were seen once; the top ten hold over 20%.

This receptor was taken from a man aged 30 to 39 in good health. The rearrangement joins TRBV12-3 or TRBV12-4 to TRBJ1-2, with 7 positions matching TRBD1. The source material was blood. The CDR3 loop reads CASSLGGGGGYTF. For the CDR3, the DNA is TGTGCCAGCAGTTTAGGAGGGGGCGGGGGCTACACCTTC.